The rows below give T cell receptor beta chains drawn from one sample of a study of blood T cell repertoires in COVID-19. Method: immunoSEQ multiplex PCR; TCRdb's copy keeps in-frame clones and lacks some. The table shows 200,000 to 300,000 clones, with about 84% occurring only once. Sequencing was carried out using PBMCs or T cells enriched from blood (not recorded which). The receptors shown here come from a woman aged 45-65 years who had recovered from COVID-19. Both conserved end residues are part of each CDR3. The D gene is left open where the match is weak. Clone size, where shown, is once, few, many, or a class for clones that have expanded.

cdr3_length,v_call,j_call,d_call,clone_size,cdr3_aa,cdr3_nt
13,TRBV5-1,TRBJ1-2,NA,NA,CASSTTVNYGYTF,TGCGCCAGCAGCACGACAGTTAACTATGGCTACACCTTC
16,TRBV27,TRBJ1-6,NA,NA,CASTYRGGSYNSPLHF,TGTGCCAGCACGTACCGGGGGGGGTCCTATAATTCACCCCTCCACTTT
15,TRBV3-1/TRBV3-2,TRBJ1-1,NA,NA,CASSQGRGRVTEAFF,TGTGCCAGCAGCCAGGGGCGGGGTCGGGTCACTGAAGCTTTCTTT
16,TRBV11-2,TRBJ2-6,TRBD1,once,CASTRDRTSGANVLTF,TGTGCCAGCACCCGGGACAGGACCTCTGGGGCCAACGTCCTGACTTTC
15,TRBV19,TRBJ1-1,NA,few,CASSLLGRIGAEAFF,TGTGCCAGTAGTCTTCTGGGGAGGATTGGAGCTGAAGCTTTCTTT
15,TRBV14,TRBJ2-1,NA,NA,CASSPTRGIYNEQFF,TGTGCCAGCAGCCCAACCCGGGGGATCTACAATGAGCAGTTCTTC
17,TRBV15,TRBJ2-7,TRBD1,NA,CATSSTLGDRGFYEQYF,TGTGCCACCAGCAGCACCCTCGGGGACAGGGGGTTCTACGAGCAGTACTTC
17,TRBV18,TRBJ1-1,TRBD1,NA,CASSPQGEQGRYTEAFF,TGTGCCAGCTCACCCCAGGGAGAACAGGGGCGGTACACTGAAGCTTTCTTT
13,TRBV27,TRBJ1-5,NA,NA,CASSFTRNQPQHF,TGTGCCAGCAGTTTCACCAGGAATCAGCCCCAGCATTTT
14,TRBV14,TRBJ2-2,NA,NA,CASRIGGRTGELFF,TGTGCCAGCAGGATAGGAGGGCGTACCGGGGAGCTGTTTTTT
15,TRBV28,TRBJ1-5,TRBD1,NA,CASSLAGGSGQPQHF,TGTGCCAGCAGTTTAGCAGGGGGCAGCGGTCAGCCCCAGCATTTT
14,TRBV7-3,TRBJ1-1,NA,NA,CASSPGVENTEAFF,TGTGCCAGCAGCCCAGGGGTAGAGAACACTGAAGCTTTCTTT
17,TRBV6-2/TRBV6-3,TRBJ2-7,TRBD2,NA,CASSLPGLAGAPWEQYF,TGTGCCAGCAGTCTCCCCGGACTAGCGGGGGCCCCGTGGGAGCAGTACTTC
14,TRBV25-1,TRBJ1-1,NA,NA,CASSEWGVNTEAFF,TGTGCCAGCAGTGAATGGGGAGTGAACACTGAAGCTTTCTTT
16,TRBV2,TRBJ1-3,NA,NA,CASKVGDIISGNTIYF,TGTGCCAGCAAGGTTGGGGACATAATCTCTGGAAACACCATATATTTT
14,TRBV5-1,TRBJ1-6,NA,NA,CASSLRQDNSPLHF,TGCGCCAGCAGCTTAAGACAGGATAATTCACCCCTCCACTTT
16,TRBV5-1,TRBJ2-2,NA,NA,CASSLGWDSYTGELFF,TGCGCCAGCAGCTTGGGGTGGGACTCTTACACCGGGGAGCTGTTTTTT
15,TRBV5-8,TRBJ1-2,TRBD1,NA,CASSFSDRGNYGYTF,TGTGCCAGCAGCTTTAGTGACAGGGGTAACTATGGCTACACCTTC
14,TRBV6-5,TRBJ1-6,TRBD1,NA,CASKTTGFNSPLHF,TGTGCCAGCAAAACGACAGGGTTTAATTCACCCCTCCACTTT
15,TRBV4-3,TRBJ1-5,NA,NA,CASSQDSYSNQPQHF,TGCGCCAGCAGCCAAGATAGTTATAGCAATCAGCCCCAGCATTTT